One and the same sample provided the 5 T cell receptor beta chains below, sequenced in a study of blood T cells in healthy people across ages. Sample-barcoded 5' priming and a J-beta primer mix drove a second PCR of about 6 to 12 cycles. TCRdb processed the 5' RACE reads anew with MiXCR; each CDR3 protein has one entry. The table lists about a million distinct CDR3 sequences, 45% to 50% of them singletons. The material sequenced was blood. The receptors originated from a man aged 30-40 years in good health.

V gene TRBV27 combines with J gene TRBJ2-5; 9 bases align to TRBD1. This CDR3 has 14 residues. Per the germline V gene, CDR1 is MNHEY and CDR2 is SMNVEV (reference sequence). J gave up 6 bases and V 3 bases, and 5 bases lay outside the gene matches. The CDR3 sequence is CASSFRQGGQTQYF. CDR3 DNA sequence: TGTGCCAGCAGTTTCCGACAGGGGGGACAGACCCAGTACTTC.

The sample holds many counts of this clonotype. This chain joins TRBV12-3 or TRBV12-4 and TRBJ2-7; D is possibly TRBD2 (6 bases). This CDR3 spans 14 amino acids. V lost 5 bases and J 4 bases, leaving 15 bases between the germline ends. CDR3 coding DNA: TGTGCCAGCAGTCCCCTGGACGGGGGTTACGAGCAGTACTTC. This sequence encodes CASSPLDGGYEQYF.

This clonotype was seen a few times. The chain couples TRBV3-1 to TRBJ2-1; D unresolved. The V end lost 4 bases, the J end lost 3 bases, and 16 bases lay between the germline ends. Germline-derived CDR1 and CDR2 are LGHDT and YNNKEL (reference sequence). CDR3 length equals 16 residues. CDR3 bases: TGTGCCAGCAGCCCCTTCACAGCACAAATCTACAATGAGCAGTTCTTC. Translated: CASSPFTAQIYNEQFF.

This clonotype was seen only a few times. The chain combines TRBV12-3 or TRBV12-4 with TRBJ1-4; 10 nucleotides match TRBD1. This CDR3 is built from 17 residues. V lost 8 bases and J lost 0; bases outside the gene matches: 9. CDR3 residues: CASWGTGDWATNEKLFF. CDR3 DNA: TGTGCCAGCTGGGGGACAGGGGATTGGGCAACTAATGAAAAACTGTTTTTT.

This clonotype was seen a few times. The chain is built from TRBV18 and TRBJ1-2, with D possibly being TRBD1 (5 bases). This CDR3 region has 12 residues. Trimming left V 8 bases short and J 4 bases short, with 11 bases between. The germline gives CDR1 KGHSH, CDR2 LQKENI. Written as DNA, the CDR3 is TGTGCCAGCCACCTGGGGGGCTATGGCTACACCTTC. This translates into CASHLGGYGYTF.